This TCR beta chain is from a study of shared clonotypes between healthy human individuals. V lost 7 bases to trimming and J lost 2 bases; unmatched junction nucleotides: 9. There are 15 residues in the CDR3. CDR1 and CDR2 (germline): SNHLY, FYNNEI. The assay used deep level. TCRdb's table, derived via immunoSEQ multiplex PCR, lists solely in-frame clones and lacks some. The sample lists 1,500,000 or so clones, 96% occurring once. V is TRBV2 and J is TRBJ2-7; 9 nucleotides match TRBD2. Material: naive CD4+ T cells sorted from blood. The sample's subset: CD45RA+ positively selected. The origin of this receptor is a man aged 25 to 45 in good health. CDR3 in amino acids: CASKSMTSGAYEQYF. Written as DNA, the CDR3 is TGTGCCAGCAAATCTATGACTAGCGGTGCCTACGAGCAGTACTTC. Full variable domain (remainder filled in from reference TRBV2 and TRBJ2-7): EPEVTQTPSHQVTQMGQEVILRCVPISNHLYFYWYRQILGQKVEFLVSFYNNEISEKSEIFDDQFSVERPDGSNFTLKIRSTKLEDSAMYFCASKSMTSGAYEQYFGPGTRLTVT.